A single sample is the source of the 9 T cell receptor beta chains below, sequenced in a study of blood T cell repertoires in COVID-19. Data came from immunoSEQ multiplex PCR; TCRdb stores just in-frame clones and leaves some out. In the table there are around 380,000 clones, more than 75% of which are singletons. Sequencing used PBMCs or T cells enriched from blood (not recorded which). All receptors come from a man aged 25 to 40 who had recovered from COVID-19.

The chain uses TRBV9 and TRBJ2-3; 8 bases fit TRBD2. V shed 3 bases and J 1 base; nucleotides not matched to a gene: 4. The germline CDR1 and CDR2 sequences are SGDLS and YYNGEE. The CDR3 totals 15 residues. CDR3 region: CASSARAGGTDTQYF. The CDR3 coding sequence is TGTGCCAGCAGCGCCCGAGCGGGGGGCACAGATACGCAGTATTTT.

CDR3 residues: CASSSGYNSPLHF. The CDR3 DNA is TGTGCCAGCAGTTCAGGGTATAATTCACCCCTCCACTTT. The rearrangement links TRBV6-5 to TRBJ1-6, with a tentative D call TRBD1 (5 bases). Germline V gene data show CDR1 as MNHEY and CDR2 as SVGAGI. V dropped 4 bases and J dropped 4 bases, with 5 bases sitting between them. The CDR3 has 13 amino acids.

The J gene is TRBJ2-7, the V gene TRBV27; TRBD1 might be the D (6 bases). The CDR3 has 15 amino acids. The germline V gene has CDR1 MNHEY and CDR2 SMNVEV (reference sequence). V lost 0 bases and J 3 bases, leaving 12 bases between the germline ends. Here the CDR3 DNA reads TGTGCCAGCAGTTTATCGTCACAGGGCCTCTACGAGCAGTACTTC. Translated: CASSLSSQGLYEQYF.

The chain is built from TRBV3-1 (or the pseudogene TRBV3-2) and TRBJ2-7; maybe TRBD1 (5 bases). Germline loops: CDR1 LGHDT, CDR2 YNNKEL (reference sequence). Trimming stripped 5 bases from V and 4 bases from J, with 9 bases between. The CDR3 spans 12 residues. The CDR3 bases are TGTGCCAGCAGCTTAAGACAGTACGAGCAGTACTTC. Translation gives CASSLRQYEQYF.

V gene TRBV29-1 combines with J gene TRBJ2-5, with D maybe TRBD2 (5 bases). This CDR3 spans 13 amino acids. Trimming shortened V by 3 bases and J by 2 bases, and 10 bases separated the two germline ends. Germline V gene lookup returns CDR1 SQVTM and CDR2 ANQGSEA. For the CDR3, the DNA is TGCAGCGTTGACTCTCGGGAACAAGAGACCCAGTACTTC. Its protein is CSVDSREQETQYF.

The chain links TRBV27 to TRBJ1-1, with D possibly matching TRBD1 (5 bases). The germline V and J ends were trimmed by 2 bases and 10 bases, with 14 bases remaining between them. This CDR3 has 13 amino acids. Germline CDR1 is MNHEY and CDR2 is SMNVEV (reference sequence). CDR3 nucleotide sequence: TGTGCCAGCAGTTTAGCATCTCGGGGGGTAGCTTTCTTT. This codes for CASSLASRGVAFF.

The chain employs TRBV30 and TRBJ2-3; D not resolved. The CDR3 has 14 residues. The germline V gene has CDR1 GTSNPN and CDR2 SVGIG (reference sequence). V gave up 0 bases and J gave up 11 bases, with 18 bases separating them. The CDR3 DNA is TGTGCCTGGAGTGTATTAGTTGGGTCTAGGTGGCAGTATTTT. It translates to CAWSVLVGSRWQYF.

This chain uses TRBV19 with TRBJ1-5, with 7 bases that match TRBD1. The CDR3 extends over 16 amino acids. Germline V gene data show CDR1 as LNHDA and CDR2 as SQIVND (reference sequence). Losses at the gene ends were 4 bases for V and 1 base for J; bases not matched to a gene: 7. This chain's CDR3 is CASSKRQGLSNQPQHF. The CDR3 coding sequence is TGTGCCAGTAGTAAACGACAGGGATTGAGCAATCAGCCCCAGCATTTT.

This chain uses TRBV28 with TRBJ1-2, with a weak D call TRBD1 (6 bases). CDR3 length: 13 residues. V shed 4 bases and J shed 2 bases, with 8 bases lying between them. Looked up from germline, CDR1 is MDHEN and CDR2 is SYDVKM. CDR3 in amino acids: CASSYGQNYGYTF. The CDR3 bases are TGTGCCAGCAGTTACGGACAGAACTATGGCTACACCTTC.